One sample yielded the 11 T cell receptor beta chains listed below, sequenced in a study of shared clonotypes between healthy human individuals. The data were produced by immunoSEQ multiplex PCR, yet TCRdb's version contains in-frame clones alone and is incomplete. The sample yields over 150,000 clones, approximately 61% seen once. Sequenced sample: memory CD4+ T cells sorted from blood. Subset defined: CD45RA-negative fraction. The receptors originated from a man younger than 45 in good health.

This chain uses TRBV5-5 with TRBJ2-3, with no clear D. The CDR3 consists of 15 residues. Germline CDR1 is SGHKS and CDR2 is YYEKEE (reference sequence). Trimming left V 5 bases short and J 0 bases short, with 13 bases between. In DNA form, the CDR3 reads TGTGCCAGCAGACACCCATCGGCTAGCACAGATACGCAGTATTTT. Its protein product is CASRHPSASTDTQYF.

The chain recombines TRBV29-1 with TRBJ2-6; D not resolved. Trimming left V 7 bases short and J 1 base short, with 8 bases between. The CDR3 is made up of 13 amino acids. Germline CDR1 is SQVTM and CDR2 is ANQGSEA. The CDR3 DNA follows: TGCAGCGCACGAATGTCTGGGGCCAACGTCCTGACTTTC. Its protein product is CSARMSGANVLTF.

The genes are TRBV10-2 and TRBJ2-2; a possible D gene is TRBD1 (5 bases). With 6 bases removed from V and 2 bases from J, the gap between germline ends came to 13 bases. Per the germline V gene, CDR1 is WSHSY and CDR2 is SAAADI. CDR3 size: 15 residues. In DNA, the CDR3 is TGCGCCAGCAGCGCCACAGGTCCCAACACCGGGGAGCTGTTTTTT. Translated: CASSATGPNTGELFF.

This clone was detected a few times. The CDR3 loop is CASCGPQIHEQYF. Here the CDR3 DNA reads TGTGCCAGCTGTGGTCCCCAGATCCACGAGCAGTACTTC. This chain links TRBV28 with TRBJ2-7; D unresolved. This CDR3 has 13 residues. Germline CDR1 and CDR2: MDHEN and SYDVKM. Trimming left V 8 bases short and J 5 bases short, with 16 bases between. Combining the CDR3 with reference TRBV28 and TRBJ2-7 gives the whole variable domain DVKVTQSSRYLVKRTGEKVFLECVQDMDHENMFWYRQDPGLGLRLIYFSYDVKMKEKGDIPEGYSVSREKKERFSLILESASTNQTSMYLCASCGPQIHEQYFGPGTRLTVT.

CDR3 amino acids: CASSLGTGNMNQPQHF. The DNA for the CDR3 is TGCGCCAGCAGCTTGGGGACGGGGAATATGAATCAGCCCCAGCATTTT. The gene calls are TRBV5-1 and TRBJ1-5; D gene ambiguous. Germline CDR1 is SGHRS and CDR2 is YFSETQ. The V gene lost 0 bases and the J gene lost 4 bases, with 14 bases spanning the gap. CDR3 length equals 16 residues. The variable domain in full, completed from reference TRBV5-1 and TRBJ1-5, reads KAGVTQTPRYLIKTRGQQVTLSCSPISGHRSVSWYQQTPGQGLQFLFEYFSETQRNKGNFPGRFSGRQFSNSRSEMNVSTLELGDSALYLCASSLGTGNMNQPQHFGDGTRLSIL.

The CDR3: CASTQGAGAQHF. The CDR3 nucleotides read TGTGCCAGCACACAGGGGGCTGGGGCCCAGCATTTT. The gene calls are TRBV2 and TRBJ1-5; 9 bases agree with TRBD1. Germline loops: CDR1 SNHLY, CDR2 FYNNEI. The CDR3 has 12 residues. Trimming at V came to 7 bases and at J to 11 bases, leaving 6 bases not matched to a gene.

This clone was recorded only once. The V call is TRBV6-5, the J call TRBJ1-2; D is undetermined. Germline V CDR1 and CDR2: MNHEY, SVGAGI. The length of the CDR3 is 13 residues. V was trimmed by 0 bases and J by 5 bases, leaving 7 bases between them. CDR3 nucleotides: TGTGCCAGCAGTTACTCCGAAGGTTATGGCTACACCTTC. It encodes CASSYSEGYGYTF.

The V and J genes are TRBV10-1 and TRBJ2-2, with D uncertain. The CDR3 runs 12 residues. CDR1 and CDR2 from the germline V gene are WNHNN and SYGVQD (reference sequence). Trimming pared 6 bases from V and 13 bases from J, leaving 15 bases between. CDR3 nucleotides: TGCGCCAGCAGCGGACCGAACGACGGGCTGTTTTTT. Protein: CASSGPNDGLFF.

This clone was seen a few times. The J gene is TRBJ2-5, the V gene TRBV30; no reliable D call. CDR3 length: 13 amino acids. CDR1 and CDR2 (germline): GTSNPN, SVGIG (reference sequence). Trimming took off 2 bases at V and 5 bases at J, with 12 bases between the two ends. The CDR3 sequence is CAWSLGPSETQYF. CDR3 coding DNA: TGTGCCTGGAGTTTAGGGCCGTCGGAGACCCAGTACTTC.

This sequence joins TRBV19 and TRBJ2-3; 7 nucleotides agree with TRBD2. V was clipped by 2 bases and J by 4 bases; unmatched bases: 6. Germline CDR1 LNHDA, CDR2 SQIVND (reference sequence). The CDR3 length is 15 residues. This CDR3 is CASSISASGADTQYF. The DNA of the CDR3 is TGTGCCAGTAGTATAAGTGCCAGCGGGGCAGATACGCAGTATTTT.

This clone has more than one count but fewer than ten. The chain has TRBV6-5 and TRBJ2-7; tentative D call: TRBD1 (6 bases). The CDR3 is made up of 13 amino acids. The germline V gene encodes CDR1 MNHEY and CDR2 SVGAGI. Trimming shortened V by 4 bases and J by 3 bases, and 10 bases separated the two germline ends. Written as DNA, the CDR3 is TGTGCCAGCAGTTCCAACAGGGACTACGAGCAGTACTTC. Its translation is CASSSNRDYEQYF.